Listed below are T cell receptor beta chains from one sample, sequenced in a study of T cells in Graves' hyperthyroidism and ophthalmopathy. TCRdb independently ran MiXCR on the multiplex PCR reads; one entry per CDR3 protein. The sample holds hundreds of thousands of distinct CDR3 sequences; over 35% are singletons and the top ten take roughly 8.3%. Material: blood. The source is a man aged 18 to 29 with Graves' hyperthyroidism. CDR3s include the opening cysteine and the closing phenylalanine or tryptophan. Each record gives: J gene, clone size, D gene, V gene, CDR3 DNA, CDR3 protein. D genes are given only for firm matches. A row's size may be missing; if present it is once, few, many or a size class.

TRBJ2-7 | . | TRBD1 | TRBV29-1 | TGCAGCGTCCGGGACAGGGAACACGAGCAGTACTTC | CSVRDREHEQYF
TRBJ1-2 | . | TRBD1 | TRBV20-1 | TGCAGTGCTGGACAGGGCTTCTATGGCTACACCTTC | CSAGQGFYGYTF
TRBJ1-1 | many | . | TRBV12-3/TRBV12-4 | TGTGCCAGCAGAATCAGGGACACTGAAGCTTTCTTT | CASRIRDTEAFF
TRBJ1-1 | . | . | TRBV11-1 | TGTGCCAGCAGTGCTAGAGAAGGGACTGGAAACACTGAAGCTTTCTTT | CASSAREGTGNTEAFF
TRBJ2-2 | once | . | TRBV7-9 | TGTGCCAGCAGCTTAAGTCGATCCGGGGGCACCGGGGAGCTGTTTTTT | CASSLSRSGGTGELFF
TRBJ1-1 | many | . | TRBV29-1 | TGCAGCGTTCGAGATGGAAACACTGAAGCTTTCTTT | CSVRDGNTEAFF
TRBJ2-7 | many | TRBD2 | TRBV7-7 | TGTGCTAGCAGCTACGGGACTAGCGGGATCTACGAGCAGTACTTC | CASSYGTSGIYEQYF
TRBJ1-1 | . | . | TRBV7-2 | TGTGCCAGCAGCCCTTTCACTACTGAAGCTTTCTTT | CASSPFTTEAFF
TRBJ1-1 | few | . | TRBV5-6 | TGTGCCAGCAGCTGGTATGGAGGATCGGGTGGCACTGAAGCTTTCTTT | CASSWYGGSGGTEAFF
TRBJ1-4 | . | . | TRBV29-1 | TGCAGCGTCCAAGGGAGTGCAACTAATGAAAAACTGTTTTTT | CSVQGSATNEKLFF
TRBJ2-2 | . | . | TRBV4-3 | TGCGCCAGCAGCGCTCGAGTGTCCAGGACCACCGGGGAGCTGTTTTTT | CASSARVSRTTGELFF
TRBJ1-2 | few | . | TRBV6-5 | TGTGCCAGCAGTAATGACAGGCCCTATGGCTACACCTTC | CASSNDRPYGYTF
TRBJ1-2 | . | . | TRBV9 | TGTGCCAGCAGGCAGCCCGGGGGCTATGGCTACACCTTC | CASRQPGGYGYTF
TRBJ1-2 | many | . | TRBV5-1 | TGCGCCAGCAGCTTCGATGCCTGGGATGGCTACACCTTC | CASSFDAWDGYTF
TRBJ2-7 | . | . | TRBV7-2 | TGTGCCAGCAGCTTGGTAGCGGACAGCAGCGGGAAGTACGAGCAGTACTTC | CASSLVADSSGKYEQYF
TRBJ1-5 | many | . | TRBV2 | TGTGCCAGCAGTGAATTGAAGAGTAGGCCGCCCCAGCATTTT | CASSELKSRPPQHF
TRBJ1-5 | . | TRBD1 | TRBV10-3 | TGTGCCATCAGTGGGGAACAGGGGGCTGGACAGCCCCAGCATTTT | CAISGEQGAGQPQHF
TRBJ1-3 | . | . | TRBV11-1 | TGTGCCAGCAGTTCCTCTGACCGGAGCTCTGGAAACACCATATATTTT | CASSSSDRSSGNTIYF
TRBJ2-7 | many | . | TRBV7-9 | TGTGCCAGCAGCTTAAGGGTTCCCGAGCAGTACTTC | CASSLRVPEQYF
TRBJ2-5 | few | TRBD1 | TRBV20-1 | TGCAGTGCTAGATCCGGGACAGGGGGCGCGGAGACCCAGTACTTC | CSARSGTGGAETQYF
TRBJ1-2 | . | TRBD1 | TRBV29-1 | TGCAGCAGCTCACGGGACAGGGGTATCTATGGCTACACCTTC | CSSSRDRGIYGYTF
TRBJ2-7 | few | . | TRBV6-5 | TGTGCCAGCAGTTACCAGAGGGCCCCTTCCTACGAGCAGTACTTC | CASSYQRAPSYEQYF
TRBJ1-5 | many | . | TRBV19 | TGTGCCAGTAGTAGGACCCTCGGGGACGGCGATCAGCCCCAGCATTTT | CASSRTLGDGDQPQHF
TRBJ2-7 | few | TRBD2 | TRBV20-1 | TGCAGTGCTAGACTAGCGGGAGGTGCCTACGAGCAGTACTTC | CSARLAGGAYEQYF
TRBJ1-2 | once | . | TRBV5-1 | TGCGCCAGCAGCCCCTTGGCGGCAGGGACTGGCTACACCTTC | CASSPLAAGTGYTF
TRBJ2-7 | . | . | TRBV29-1 | TGCAGCTCATCCTCCTACGAGCAGTACTTC | CSSSSYEQYF
TRBJ2-7 | many | . | TRBV15 | TGTGCCACCAGCAGTCGGACAGACTACGAGCAGTACTTC | CATSSRTDYEQYF
TRBJ2-5 | . | . | TRBV24-1 | TGTGCCACACTCAAGGGCTCGGAGACCCAGTACTTC | CATLKGSETQYF
TRBJ1-2 | . | TRBD1 | TRBV7-2 | TGTGCCAGCAGCTTAATGAGACAGGGTTATGGCTACACCTTC | CASSLMRQGYGYTF
TRBJ2-2 | . | . | TRBV5-1 | TGCGCCAGCAGCTTTGCGACGGCGTCCGGGGAGCTGTTTTTT | CASSFATASGELFF
TRBJ2-7 | . | . | TRBV20-1 | TGCAGTGCTAGGAACTACGAGCAGTACTTC | CSARNYEQYF
TRBJ2-7 | many | . | TRBV14 | TGTGCCAGCGCGAGCCAGGGCTACGAGCAGTACTTC | CASASQGYEQYF
TRBJ1-1 | few | TRBD1 | TRBV5-4 | TGTGCCAGCAGCCTCCCCGGGACAGGGACTGAAGCTTTCTTT | CASSLPGTGTEAFF
TRBJ1-1 | few | TRBD1 | TRBV12-3/TRBV12-4 | TGTGCCAGCAGTTCCAGGGACAGGGGCTACACTGAAGCTTTCTTT | CASSSRDRGYTEAFF
TRBJ1-4 | many | . | TRBV5-1 | TGCGCCAGCAGCCCTGAAAATGAAAAACTGTTTTTT | CASSPENEKLFF
TRBJ1-5 | once | . | TRBV5-6 | TGTGCCAGCAGCTTGAATGGGAGCAATCAGCCCCAGCATTTT | CASSLNGSNQPQHF
TRBJ1-2 | . | . | TRBV29-1 | TGCAGCGTTGAGCGACCGGGGACCGGGTATGGCTACACCTTC | CSVERPGTGYGYTF